The 18 T cell receptor beta chains listed next were all sequenced from one sample in a study of blood T cell repertoires in COVID-19. Generated by immunoSEQ multiplex PCR, the TCRdb table keeps only in-frame clones and is missing some. Altogether roughly 250,000 clones are present, approximately 86% being singletons, with the ten largest covering about 1.6%. The sequenced sample consisted of PBMCs or T cells enriched from blood (not recorded which). The receptors come from a woman between 45 and 65 years old who had recovered from COVID-19.

The rearrangement links TRBV5-1 to TRBJ1-4; possibly TRBD1 for D (6 bases). This CDR3 is 13 amino acids long. The V gene's germline CDR1 is SGHRS and CDR2 YFSETQ. Trimming cost V 3 bases and J 5 bases, with 8 bases left between them. CDR3 in DNA: TGCGCCAGCAGCTCTGGACAGAATGAAAAACTGTTTTTT. This gives the protein CASSSGQNEKLFF.

The chain uses TRBV20-1 and TRBJ2-3; D not resolved. Trimming removed 3 bases from V and 7 bases from J, with 14 bases in between. CDR1 is DFQATT and CDR2 is SNEGSKA in the germline V gene (reference sequence). The CDR3 length is 13 residues. CDR3 sequence (DNA): TGCAGTGCTAGTATCCCTGCGGCTTATACGCAGTATTTT. It specifies CSASIPAAYTQYF.

This CDR3 is CASSPIASNEKLFF. CDR3 sequence (DNA): TGTGCCAGCTCACCAATAGCGAGTAATGAAAAACTGTTTTTT. The chain recombines TRBV18 with TRBJ1-4; D call uncertain. The CDR3 runs 14 residues. Germline V lookup: CDR1 KGHSH, CDR2 LQKENI. Trimming shortened V by 2 bases and J by 4 bases, and 8 bases separated the two germline ends.

The chain uses TRBV11-2 and TRBJ1-1; D perhaps matches TRBD1 (6 bases). The V and J ends lost 3 bases and 3 bases respectively, with 20 bases between them. The CDR3 totals 17 residues. Per the germline V gene, CDR1 is SGHAT and CDR2 is FQNNGV. The CDR3 coding sequence is TGTGCCAGCAGCTTTAGGAGGCCCGGGACACGAGACACTGAAGCTTTCTTT. The encoded protein is CASSFRRPGTRDTEAFF.

This rearrangement joins TRBV3-1 (or the pseudogene TRBV3-2) to TRBJ2-5; 8 nucleotides agree with TRBD2. The ends lost 4 bases at V and 0 bases at J; junction bases unmatched: 7. The CDR3 loop spans 16 amino acids. The germline gives CDR1 LGHDT, CDR2 YNNKEL (reference sequence). The CDR3 protein is CASSLGGSGNQETQYF. The CDR3 DNA sequence: TGTGCCAGCAGCCTCGGGGGTAGCGGGAACCAAGAGACCCAGTACTTC.

This rearrangement joins TRBV28 to TRBJ2-7, with TRBD1 matching 11 bases. Germline V gene sequence: CDR1 MDHEN, CDR2 SYDVKM. There are 15 residues in the CDR3. Germline trimming cut 5 bases from V and 4 bases from J; bases unmatched to any gene: 7. Written as DNA, the CDR3 is TGTGCCAGCAGTACTCCCGGGACAGGGGGGTACGAGCAGTACTTC. The encoded protein is CASSTPGTGGYEQYF. Variable domain in full (rest from reference TRBV28 and TRBJ2-7): DVKVTQSSRYLVKRTGEKVFLECVQDMDHENMFWYRQDPGLGLRLIYFSYDVKMKEKGDIPEGYSVSREKKERFSLILESASTNQTSMYLCASSTPGTGGYEQYFGPGTRLTVT.

CDR3: CASKRTGSYEQYF. The CDR3 DNA reads TGCGCCAGCAAGAGGACAGGGAGCTACGAGCAGTACTTC. The rearrangement uses TRBV5-1 and TRBJ2-7; 8 positions match TRBD1. Germline lookup yields CDR1 SGHRS and CDR2 YFSETQ. The trim removed 6 bases at V and 3 bases at J, leaving 5 bases unmatched. The CDR3 has 13 residues.

The V gene is TRBV2, the J gene TRBJ2-2; 15 bases are shared with TRBD2. CDR1 is SNHLY, CDR2 FYNNEI, per germline. V trimming: 11 bases; J trimming: 5 bases; junction bases outside the gene matches: 6. CDR3 length equals 15 residues. CDR3: CAWTSGRAGTGELFF. The CDR3 region has the DNA TGTGCCTGGACTAGCGGGAGGGCCGGTACCGGGGAGCTGTTTTTT.

CDR3 in DNA: TGTGCCAGCAGTAACCTAGGGGGGGCCGAGTTCTTC. It codes for CASSNLGGAEFF. The chain recombines TRBV27 with TRBJ2-1; D is perhaps TRBD2 (7 bases). Germline V gives CDR1 MNHEY, CDR2 SMNVEV (reference sequence). Trimming stripped 5 bases from V and 14 bases from J, with 16 bases between. The CDR3 runs 12 residues.

V is TRBV11-3 and J is TRBJ1-1; D is unclear. CDR3 size: 14 residues. The V end lost 4 bases, the J end lost 1 base, and 10 bases lay between the germline ends. Germline CDR1 is SGHNT and CDR2 is YENEEA. The CDR3, as DNA: TGTGCCAGCAGCTCCACGACGGGGAACACTGAAGCTTTCTTT. This translates into CASSSTTGNTEAFF.

This rearrangement joins TRBV5-6 to TRBJ2-3, with 8 bases that match TRBD2. The CDR3 extends over 17 amino acids. Germline assignment: CDR1 SGHDT and CDR2 YYEEEE. J was trimmed by 5 bases and V by 0 bases; bases with no gene match: 11. The CDR3 here is CASSLAGSGSLRDTQYF. CDR3 nucleotide sequence: TGTGCCAGCAGCTTGGCTGGGAGCGGGAGTCTAAGAGATACGCAGTATTTT.

The chain recombines TRBV28 with TRBJ1-2, with 7 bases fitting TRBD1. This CDR3 comprises 16 residues. J gave up 1 base and V 4 bases, and 9 bases lay outside the gene matches. Germline V CDR1 and CDR2: MDHEN, SYDVKM. The CDR3 region is CASSYVGDRLNYGYTF. The CDR3 bases are TGTGCCAGCAGTTACGTTGGGGACAGACTTAACTATGGCTACACCTTC.

The J gene is TRBJ1-3, the V gene TRBV30; no firm D call. Per the germline V gene, CDR1 is GTSNPN and CDR2 is SVGIG (reference sequence). This CDR3 has 15 amino acids. Trimming removed 3 bases at V and 4 bases at J, with 16 bases between. The CDR3 nucleotides read TGTGCCTGGAGGCAAGACACCCTATGGGGAAACACCATATATTTT. It yields the protein CAWRQDTLWGNTIYF.

The chain employs TRBV7-8 and TRBJ1-5; 9 bases are shared with TRBD1. CDR1 is SGHVS, CDR2 FQNEAQ, per germline. The CDR3 has 15 amino acids. The V gene end was trimmed by 4 bases and the J gene end by 9 bases; junction bases not matched to a gene: 10. The CDR3 DNA reads TGTGCCAGCAGCTCCCTAACAGGGGGCGAGGTGCCCCAGCATTTT. This encodes CASSSLTGGEVPQHF.

This rearrangement joins TRBV5-1 to TRBJ1-3; D gene uncertain. The CDR3 runs to 13 residues. In germline, CDR1 is SGHRS, CDR2 YFSETQ. Between the trimmed V and J ends, which lost 2 bases and 2 bases, there was a span of 5 bases. DNA of the CDR3: TGCGCCAGCAGCTTAACTACTGGAAACACCATATATTTT. It is translated as CASSLTTGNTIYF.

The gene calls are TRBV5-4 and TRBJ2-3; 14 bases agree with TRBD2. CDR1 is SGHNT and CDR2 is YYREEE in the germline V gene (reference sequence). The CDR3 length is 17 residues. V trimming: 2 bases; J trimming: 3 bases; junction bases outside the gene matches: 5. The CDR3 spells CASSLGTSGRVTDTQYF. The CDR3 nucleotides read TGTGCCAGCAGCTTAGGGACTAGCGGGAGAGTGACAGATACGCAGTATTTT.

The CDR3 DNA is TGTGCCAGCAGCTTGGCAGGAAGCTCCTACAATGAGCAGTTCTTC. Protein sequence: CASSLAGSSYNEQFF. The chain uses TRBV5-6 and TRBJ2-1; the D is unclear. The CDR3 runs to 15 residues. Germline V lookup: CDR1 SGHDT, CDR2 YYEEEE. V was trimmed by 0 bases and J by 0 bases, leaving 7 bases between them.

The chain recombines TRBV10-3 with TRBJ1-1, with 7 bases lining up with TRBD1. The ends lost 0 bases at V and 0 bases at J; junction bases unmatched: 1. Germline lookup yields CDR1 ENHRY and CDR2 SYGVKD. The CDR3 totals 15 residues. CDR3 protein: CAISESGQLNTEAFF. The CDR3 region has the DNA TGTGCCATCAGTGAGTCGGGACAGCTGAACACTGAAGCTTTCTTT.